The 25 T cell receptor beta chains presented below share a single source sample, sequenced in a study of molecular identifiers for immune sequencing clone quantification. In TCRdb, the PCR reads were re-called with MiXCR into one record per CDR3 protein. Among more than 550,000 distinct CDR3 sequences, around 25% were seen once, and the ten largest hold approximately 0.75%. The sample consisted of naive CD8+ T cells from blood, with Jurkat cell RNA spiked in. Subset here: FACS-sorted CD8+CD4-CCR7+CD45RA+ naive T cells. These receptors originate from a human donor in good health. Some libraries in this study had Jurkat cell RNA spiked in.

This clonotype has a count of ten or more. The chain recombines TRBV27 with TRBJ2-7; D unresolved. CDR3 size: 14 residues. Trimming removed 2 bases from V and 2 bases from J, with 10 bases in between. Per the germline V gene, CDR1 is MNHEY and CDR2 is SMNVEV (reference sequence). The CDR3 sequence is CASSLESGAYEQYF. The CDR3, as DNA: TGTGCCAGCAGTTTAGAGTCCGGAGCCTACGAGCAGTACTTC.

This clonotype was detected only once. A much larger clone is a single base away; this may be a read error. V and J are TRBV28 and TRBJ2-7; no reliable D call. The CDR3 contains 10 residues. V lost 9 bases to trimming and J lost 7 bases, with 10 bases between them. Looked up from germline, CDR1 is MDHEN and CDR2 is SYDVKM. CDR3 protein: CASTGKEQYF. In DNA, the CDR3 is TGTGCCAGTACTGGGAAAGAGCAGTACTTC.

The chain joins TRBV7-6 to TRBJ2-3; D call uncertain. This CDR3 is built from 13 residues. V lost 0 bases and J 6 bases, leaving 7 bases between the germline ends. Germline CDR1 SGHVS, CDR2 FNYEAQ. This chain's CDR3 is CASSLATVDTQYF. The CDR3 DNA is TGTGCCAGCAGCTTAGCGACCGTTGATACGCAGTATTTT.

In this sample, this clonotype turned up many times. The rearrangement joins TRBV7-9 to TRBJ2-7, with 8 bases identical to TRBD1. The CDR3 has 15 residues. Per germline, CDR1 SEHNR and CDR2 FQNEAQ (reference sequence). V shed 0 bases, J shed 4 bases, and the junction held 5 bases outside the gene matches. CDR3 protein: CASSLAAGGGYEQYF. The CDR3 DNA sequence: TGTGCCAGCAGCTTAGCGGCAGGGGGCGGGTACGAGCAGTACTTC.

The V call is TRBV5-5, the J call TRBJ1-2, with 8 bases matching TRBD1. V gave up 4 bases and J gave up 4 bases; unmatched junction bases: 12. CDR3 length equals 16 residues. CDR1 and CDR2 from the germline V gene are SGHKS and YYEKEE (reference sequence). The CDR3 DNA sequence: TGTGCCAGCAGCACCGGACAGGGAGGAACCCCCTATGGCTACACCTTC. Translation gives CASSTGQGGTPYGYTF.

This clonotype was counted ten times or more. This chain links TRBV6-6 with TRBJ1-1; the match to TRBD1 covers 9 bases. CDR1 MNHNY and CDR2 SVGAGI come from the germline V gene (reference sequence). The CDR3 covers 15 residues. J was trimmed by 4 bases and V by 4 bases; bases with no gene match: 7. The CDR3 sequence is CASSLTGGRVTEAFF. Here the CDR3 DNA reads TGTGCCAGCAGTTTAACAGGGGGCAGGGTCACTGAAGCTTTCTTT.

This clonotype was seen many times. This chain joins TRBV28 and TRBJ1-4; 7 bases align to TRBD1. Germline-derived CDR1 and CDR2 are MDHEN and SYDVKM. V was clipped by 1 base and J by 6 bases; unmatched bases: 2. There are 14 residues in the CDR3. This chain's CDR3 is CASSLFQGDEKLFF. The CDR3 nucleotides are TGTGCCAGCAGTTTATTCCAGGGGGATGAAAAACTGTTTTTT.

The chain employs TRBV13 and TRBJ2-1; the D gene is possibly TRBD1 (5 bases). The CDR3 has 13 amino acids. CDR1 is PRHDT, CDR2 FYEKMQ, per germline (reference sequence). Trimming took off 3 bases at V and 9 bases at J, with 12 bases between the two ends. CDR3 amino acids: CASSFSVRGEQFF. CDR3 nucleotides: TGTGCCAGCAGCTTCTCCGTTAGGGGTGAGCAGTTCTTC.

In this sample, this clonotype turned up a few times. The V gene is TRBV30, the J gene TRBJ2-2; 9 bases are a match to TRBD2. This CDR3 spans 14 amino acids. The germline V gene has CDR1 GTSNPN and CDR2 SVGIG (reference sequence). The junction had 8 bases not matched to a gene; V was cut back by 8 bases and J by 4 bases. The CDR3 region has the DNA TGTGCCCGGGGGGGACTAGCCGGCACCGGGGAGCTGTTTTTT. Translating it yields CARGGLAGTGELFF. Based on the CDR3 plus reference TRBV30 and TRBJ2-2, the full variable domain is SQTIHQWPATLVQPVGSPLSLECTVEGTSNPNLYWYRQAAGRGLQLLFYSVGIGQISSEVPQNLSASRPQDRQFILSSKKLLLSDSGFYLCARGGLAGTGELFFGEGSRLTVL.

V usage is TRBV28 and J usage is TRBJ2-1; D possibly uses TRBD1 or TRBD2 (6 bases each). V was clipped by 2 bases and J by 4 bases, with 21 bases between them. The CDR3 runs to 18 residues. The germline V gene encodes CDR1 MDHEN and CDR2 SYDVKM. CDR3 protein: CASSLHPARGPLYNEQFF. CDR3 bases: TGTGCCAGCAGTTTACACCCCGCCCGGGGGCCCCTATACAATGAGCAGTTCTTC.

V gene TRBV27 combines with J gene TRBJ1-5, with a weak D call TRBD1 (5 bases). In germline, CDR1 is MNHEY, CDR2 SMNVEV (reference sequence). The CDR3 has 16 amino acids. The V and J ends lost 0 bases and 1 base respectively, with 10 bases between them. The CDR3, as DNA: TGTGCCAGCAGTTTATCGGGGGAGGCGAGCAATCAGCCCCAGCATTTT. Its protein is CASSLSGEASNQPQHF.

The genes are TRBV11-2 and TRBJ2-3, with D hard to call. The CDR3 extends over 15 amino acids. Germline V gives CDR1 SGHAT, CDR2 FQNNGV. Trimming removed 1 base at V and 4 bases at J, with 12 bases between. The CDR3 DNA reads as TGTGCCAGCAGCTTAGTAGGTCCGGTTGCAGATACGCAGTATTTT. Translated, it gives CASSLVGPVADTQYF.

This clonotype showed up just a few times. This chain joins TRBV5-1 and TRBJ1-1; D is unclear. Trimming removed 1 base from V and 5 bases from J, with 15 bases in between. Germline-derived CDR1 and CDR2 are SGHRS and YFSETQ. The CDR3 has 15 amino acids. CDR3 in amino acids: CASSLTKVRLTEAFF. DNA for the CDR3: TGCGCCAGCAGCTTGACTAAGGTTCGGTTGACTGAAGCTTTCTTT.

In this sample, this clonotype turned up many times. V usage is TRBV6-2 or TRBV6-3 and J usage is TRBJ1-5; no clear D gene. Between the trimmed V and J ends, which lost 2 bases and 2 bases, there was a span of 10 bases. This CDR3 contains 15 residues. CDR1 is MNHEY and CDR2 is SVGEGT in the germline V gene. The CDR3 region is CASSYVWQGNQPQHF. The CDR3 coding sequence is TGTGCCAGCAGTTACGTTTGGCAGGGCAATCAGCCCCAGCATTTT.

The chain recombines TRBV4-1 with TRBJ1-2, with D uncertain. Trimming took 4 bases from V and 2 from J, leaving 8 bases between them. CDR1 and CDR2 from the germline V gene are MGHRA and YSYEKL. The CDR3 is 13 residues long. DNA for the CDR3: TGCGCCAGCAGCCGGGGTGAGAACTATGGCTACACCTTC. Translation gives CASSRGENYGYTF.

There are a few counts of this clonotype. CDR3 sequence: CASSQGVDRGSYNSPLHF. DNA of the CDR3: TGCGCCAGCAGCCAAGGGGTGGACCGGGGCTCCTATAATTCACCCCTCCACTTT. The V gene is TRBV4-1, the J gene TRBJ1-6; the D is unclear. V lost 1 base, J lost 0 bases, and 13 bases lay in between. Germline CDR1 and CDR2: MGHRA and YSYEKL. The CDR3 runs to 18 residues.

In this sample, this clonotype turned up many times. The gene calls are TRBV6-6 and TRBJ1-4, with D maybe TRBD1 (5 bases). Germline V gene lookup returns CDR1 MNHNY and CDR2 SVGAGI (reference sequence). There are 15 residues in the CDR3. Trimming shortened V by 7 bases and J by 8 bases, and 20 bases separated the two germline ends. As DNA, the CDR3 is TGTGCCAGCATCAAACGTGGGGACTTTGTAGAAAAACTGTTTTTT. Translation gives CASIKRGDFVEKLFF.

This clonotype was seen a few times. The chain employs TRBV3-1 and TRBJ1-4; D is perhaps TRBD1 (6 bases). CDR3 length: 13 amino acids. V lost 4 bases to trimming and J lost 7 bases, with 10 bases between them. The germline CDR1 and CDR2 sequences are LGHDT and YNNKEL (reference sequence). CDR3 nucleotide sequence: TGTGCCAGCAGCCGACAGGTTTTTGAAAAACTGTTTTTT. It codes for CASSRQVFEKLFF.

The CDR3 sequence: CASSPRGSPGEKLFF. The CDR3 DNA reads as TGCGCCAGCAGCCCCCGGGGGAGCCCAGGGGAAAAACTGTTTTTT. V usage is TRBV4-3 and J usage is TRBJ1-4; D may be TRBD1 (5 bases). The V end was cut by 4 bases, the J end by 8 bases, with 17 bases between. Germline-derived CDR1 and CDR2 are LGHNA and YSLEER. The CDR3 covers 15 residues.

This clonotype was picked up a small number of times. V is TRBV9 and J is TRBJ2-7; D perhaps matches TRBD1 (5 bases). The CDR3 runs 14 residues. With 3 bases removed from V and 5 bases from J, the gap between germline ends came to 15 bases. In germline, CDR1 is SGDLS, CDR2 YYNGEE. The CDR3, as DNA: TGTGCCAGCAGCGCCCGGGCAGGGCTCGACGAGCAGTACTTC. This codes for CASSARAGLDEQYF.

The chain carries TRBV19 and TRBJ2-7; a possible D gene is TRBD1 (6 bases). Trimming took off 3 bases at V and 6 bases at J, with 18 bases between the two ends. This CDR3 region has 15 residues. Looked up from germline, CDR1 is LNHDA and CDR2 is SQIVND (reference sequence). The CDR3 loop reads CASSIVGGTPLEQYF. The DNA for the CDR3 is TGTGCCAGTAGTATCGTTGGGGGCACCCCCCTCGAGCAGTACTTC.

This clonotype has only a few counts. V gene TRBV3-1 combines with J gene TRBJ2-5, with D tentatively TRBD2 (6 bases). CDR1 is LGHDT and CDR2 is YNNKEL in the germline V gene (reference sequence). Trimming removed 3 bases from V and 3 bases from J, with 14 bases in between. There are 15 residues in the CDR3. This CDR3 reads CASSQSRDFEETQYF. The DNA for the CDR3 is TGTGCCAGCAGCCAGTCACGGGACTTCGAAGAGACCCAGTACTTC.

This chain uses TRBV4-3 with TRBJ1-5; no reliable D call. CDR1 is LGHNA, CDR2 YSLEER, per germline. V lost 0 bases to trimming and J lost 5 bases, with 11 bases between them. This CDR3 has 15 residues. The CDR3 is CASSQDNRRYQPQHF. In nucleotides, the CDR3 is TGCGCCAGCAGCCAAGATAATAGGCGCTATCAGCCCCAGCATTTT.

Ten or more counts support this clonotype. One junction end does not reproduce the germline sequence, and a read error may be involved. The chain joins TRBV27 to TRBJ2-3; 12 bases fit TRBD1. This CDR3 is 17 amino acids long. Germline loops: CDR1 MNHEY, CDR2 SMNVEV (reference sequence). CDR3 DNA sequence: TGTGCCAGCAGTTTGGTGTCCGGGACAGGGGGCACTGATACGCAGTATTTT. Its protein is CASSLVSGTGGTDTQYF.

This clonotype was picked up a small number of times. V usage is TRBV20-1 and J usage is TRBJ2-7; maybe TRBD1 (6 bases). This CDR3 has 12 amino acids. The V end lost 6 bases, the J end lost 2 bases, and 11 bases lay between the germline ends. CDR1 and CDR2 (germline): DFQATT, SNEGSKA (reference sequence). CDR3 region: CSAIGGPYEQYF. For the CDR3, the DNA is TGCAGTGCAATTGGGGGCCCCTACGAGCAGTACTTC.